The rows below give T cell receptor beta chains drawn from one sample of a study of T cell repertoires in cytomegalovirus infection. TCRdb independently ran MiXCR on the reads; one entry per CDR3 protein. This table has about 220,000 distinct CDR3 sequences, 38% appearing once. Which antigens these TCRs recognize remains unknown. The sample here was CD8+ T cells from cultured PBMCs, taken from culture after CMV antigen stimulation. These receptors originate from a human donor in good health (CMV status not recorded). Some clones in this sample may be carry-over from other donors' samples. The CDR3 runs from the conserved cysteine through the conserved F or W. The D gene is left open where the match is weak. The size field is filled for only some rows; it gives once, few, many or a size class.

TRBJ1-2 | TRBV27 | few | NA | CASSDSQGYGYTF | TGTGCCAGCTCGGACAGCCAAGGATATGGCTACACCTTC
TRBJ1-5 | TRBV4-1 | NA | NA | CASSQVTGWGNQPQHF | TGCGCCAGCAGCCAAGTTACAGGGTGGGGCAATCAGCCCCAGCATTTT
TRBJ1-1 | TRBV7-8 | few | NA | CASSLTPQERSTEAFF | TGTGCCAGCAGCTTAACTCCACAGGAGCGGTCGACTGAAGCTTTCTTT
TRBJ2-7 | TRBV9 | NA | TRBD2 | CASSVDGRAFDEQYF | TGTGCCAGCAGCGTAGACGGGAGGGCCTTCGACGAGCAGTACTTC
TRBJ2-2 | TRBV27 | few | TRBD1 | CASRGAGTGPTGELFF | TGTGCCAGCAGAGGAGCCGGGACAGGGCCCACCGGGGAGCTGTTTTTT
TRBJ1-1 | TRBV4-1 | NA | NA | CASSQDTGSEMNTEAFF | TGCGCCAGCAGCCAAGATACGGGCTCAGAGATGAACACTGAAGCTTTCTTT
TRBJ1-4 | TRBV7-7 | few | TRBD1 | CASSIGTGGEGEKLFF | TGTGCCAGCAGCATTGGGACAGGGGGCGAAGGAGAAAAACTGTTTTTT
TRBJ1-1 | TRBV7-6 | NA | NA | CASSPGTPEAFF | TGTGCCAGCAGTCCCGGGACACCTGAAGCTTTCTTT
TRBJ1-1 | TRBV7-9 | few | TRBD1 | CASSHGTGGNTEAFF | TGTGCCAGCAGCCACGGGACAGGGGGGAACACTGAAGCTTTCTTT
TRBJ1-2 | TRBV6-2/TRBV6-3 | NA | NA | CASSQTSYGYTF | TGTGCCAGCAGTCAAACGAGCTATGGCTACACCTTC
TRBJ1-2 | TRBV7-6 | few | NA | CASSPPLAGRNGYTF | TGTGCCAGCAGCCCCCCGCTTGCGGGCAGAAATGGCTACACCTTC
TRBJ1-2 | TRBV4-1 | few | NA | CASSQDKASGGYTF | TGCGCCAGCAGCCAAGATAAGGCATCGGGGGGCTACACCTTC
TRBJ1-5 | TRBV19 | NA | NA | CASSITGSIGNQPQHF | TGTGCCAGTAGTATTACAGGAAGTATCGGCAATCAGCCCCAGCATTTT
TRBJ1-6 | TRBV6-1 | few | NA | CASSRGQSGSPLHF | TGTGCCAGCAGCCGCGGACAGTCTGGGTCACCCCTCCACTTT
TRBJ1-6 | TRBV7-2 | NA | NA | CASSPRGFLSSYNSPLHF | TGTGCCAGCAGCCCCCGGGGATTTCTGAGCTCCTATAATTCACCCCTCCACTTT
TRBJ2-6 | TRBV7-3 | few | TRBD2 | CASSLTGLASGANVLTF | TGTGCCAGCAGCTTAACGGGACTAGCGAGCGGGGCCAACGTCCTGACTTTC
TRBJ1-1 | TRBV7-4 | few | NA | CASSLTGQGNTEAFF | TGTGCCAGCAGCTTAACGGGGCAGGGGAACACTGAAGCTTTCTTT
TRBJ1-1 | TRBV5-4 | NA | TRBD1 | CASSLDRGIYSEAFF | TGTGCCAGCAGCTTGGACAGGGGGATATATTCTGAAGCTTTCTTT
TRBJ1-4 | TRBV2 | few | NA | CASSYPDRNEKLFF | TGTGCCAGCAGCTATCCCGACAGAAATGAAAAACTGTTTTTT
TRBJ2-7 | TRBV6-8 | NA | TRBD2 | CASSLTSGVYEQYF | TGTGCCAGCAGTTTGACTAGCGGGGTTTACGAGCAGTACTTC
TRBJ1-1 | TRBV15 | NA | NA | CATSRDRAANTEAFF | TGTGCCACCAGCAGAGATCGGGCAGCAAACACTGAAGCTTTCTTT
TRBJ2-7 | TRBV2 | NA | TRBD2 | CASNSGRSYEQYF | TGTGCCAGCAATAGCGGGAGGTCCTACGAGCAGTACTTC
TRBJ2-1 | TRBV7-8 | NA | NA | CASSTPGTPKGNEQFF | TGTGCCAGCAGCACTCCCGGGACGCCTAAGGGCAATGAGCAGTTCTTC
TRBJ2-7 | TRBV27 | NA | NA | CASSPSTDTQDEQYF | TGTGCCAGCAGTCCGTCGACAGACACCCAGGACGAGCAGTACTTC
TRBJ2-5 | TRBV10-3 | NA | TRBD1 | CAISAGDRGLETQYF | TGTGCCATCAGTGCAGGGGACAGGGGGTTGGAGACCCAGTACTTC
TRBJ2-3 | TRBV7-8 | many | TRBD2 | CASSSLAGGRNTQYF | TGTGCCAGCAGCTCCCTAGCGGGGGGGCGCAATACGCAGTATTTT
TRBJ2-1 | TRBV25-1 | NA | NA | CATSLGYSSYNEQFF | TGTGCCACCAGCCTGGGCTATAGCTCCTACAATGAGCAGTTCTTC
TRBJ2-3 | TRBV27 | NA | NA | CASSLSTGPTRIDTQYF | TGTGCCAGCAGTTTATCAACAGGACCCACACGGATAGATACGCAGTATTTT
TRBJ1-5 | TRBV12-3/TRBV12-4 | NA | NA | CASSPAGPYSQHF | TGTGCCAGCAGTCCCGCCGGCCCTTATTCCCAGCATTTT
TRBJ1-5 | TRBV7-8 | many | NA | CASSFFDGPQHF | TGTGCCAGCAGCTTTTTCGACGGGCCCCAGCATTTT
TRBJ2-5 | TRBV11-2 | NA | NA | CASSLELSETQYF | TGTGCCAGCAGCTTAGAACTATCAGAGACCCAGTACTTC
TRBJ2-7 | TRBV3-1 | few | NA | CASSQSPGPSYEQYF | TGTGCCAGCAGCCAAAGCCCGGGGCCTTCCTACGAGCAGTACTTC
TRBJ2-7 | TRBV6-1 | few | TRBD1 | CASSTPRDSLTYEQYF | TGTGCCAGCAGTACCCCCCGGGACAGCCTGACCTACGAGCAGTACTTC
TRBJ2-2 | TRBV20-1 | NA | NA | CSASLRELFF | TGCAGTGCTTCCCTGAGGGAGCTGTTTTTT
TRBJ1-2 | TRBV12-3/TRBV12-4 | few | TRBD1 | CASSRPDRVTNYGYTF | TGTGCCAGCAGCCGCCCTGACAGGGTAACTAACTATGGCTACACCTTC
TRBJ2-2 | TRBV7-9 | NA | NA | CASSSWTGENTGELFF | TGTGCCAGCAGCTCGTGGACGGGAGAGAACACCGGGGAGCTGTTTTTT
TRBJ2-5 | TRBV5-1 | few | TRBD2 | CASSSSGRFETQYF | TGCGCCAGCAGCTCTAGCGGGCGGTTTGAGACCCAGTACTTC
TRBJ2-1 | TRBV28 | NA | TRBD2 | CASSYRLAGAYNEQFF | TGTGCCAGCAGTTACCGACTAGCGGGTGCCTACAATGAGCAGTTCTTC
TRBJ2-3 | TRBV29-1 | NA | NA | CSVVGMFRTDTQYF | TGCAGCGTTGTGGGGATGTTTAGGACAGATACGCAGTATTTT
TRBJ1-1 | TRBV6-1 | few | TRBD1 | CASSADRAGNTEAFF | TGTGCCAGCAGTGCAGACAGGGCTGGGAACACTGAAGCTTTCTTT
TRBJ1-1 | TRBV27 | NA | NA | CASSVSRNTEAFF | TGTGCCAGCAGTGTTAGTAGGAACACTGAAGCTTTCTTT
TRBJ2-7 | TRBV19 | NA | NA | CASSTRTDFAYEQYF | TGTGCCAGTAGTACGCGGACAGATTTCGCCTACGAGCAGTACTTC
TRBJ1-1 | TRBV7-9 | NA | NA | CASTGQPTEAFF | TGTGCCAGCACCGGACAGCCCACTGAAGCTTTCTTT
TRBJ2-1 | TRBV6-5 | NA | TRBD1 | CASNPRGRGEQFF | TGTGCCAGCAACCCCAGGGGGCGGGGTGAGCAGTTCTTC
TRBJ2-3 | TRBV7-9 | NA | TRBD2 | CASSRGASGSTDTQYF | TGTGCCAGCAGCCGGGGGGCTAGCGGGAGCACAGATACGCAGTATTTT
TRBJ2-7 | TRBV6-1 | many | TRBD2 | CASSERWRGITYEQYF | TGTGCCAGCAGCGAAAGGTGGCGGGGGATCACCTACGAGCAGTACTTC
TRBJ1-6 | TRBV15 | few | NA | CATSSLSRGRAKSPLHF | TGTGCCACCAGCAGCCTTTCCCGGGGCAGGGCTAAGTCACCCCTCCACTTT
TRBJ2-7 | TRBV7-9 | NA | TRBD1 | CASSSHRDSYEQYF | TGTGCCAGCAGCTCACACCGGGACAGTTACGAGCAGTACTTC
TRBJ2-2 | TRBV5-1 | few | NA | CASSWSTGLTGTGELFF | TGCGCCAGCAGCTGGAGTACAGGCCTAACGGGGACCGGGGAGCTGTTTTTT
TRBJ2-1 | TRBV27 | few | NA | CASSLGTATYNEQFF | TGTGCCAGCAGTCTAGGGACTGCAACCTACAATGAGCAGTTCTTC
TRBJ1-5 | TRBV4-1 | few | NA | CASSQDHTGGEQPQHF | TGCGCCAGCAGCCAAGATCATACGGGAGGGGAACAGCCCCAGCATTTT
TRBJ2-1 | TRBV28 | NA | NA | CASSPSNLHNEQFF | TGTGCCAGCAGTCCCTCCAACCTTCACAATGAGCAGTTCTTC
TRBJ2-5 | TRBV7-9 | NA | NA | CASSPTDWETQYF | TGTGCCAGCAGCCCGACGGACTGGGAGACCCAGTACTTC
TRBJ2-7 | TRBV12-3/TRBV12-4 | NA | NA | CASRLSRTDSYEQYF | TGTGCCAGCAGACTATCAAGGACAGATAGCTACGAGCAGTACTTC
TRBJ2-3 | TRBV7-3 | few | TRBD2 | CASSLGATSGRWFSTDTQYF | TGTGCCAGCAGCTTGGGGGCGACTAGCGGGAGATGGTTTTCGACAGATACGCAGTATTTT
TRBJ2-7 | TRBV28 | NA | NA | CASSVSGASYEQYF | TGTGCCAGCAGTGTATCAGGGGCCAGCTACGAGCAGTACTTC